These 20 T cell receptor beta chains were sequenced from one sample in a study of blood T cell repertoires in COVID-19 (dated by TCRdb to the early 2020s). Library creation used the immunoSEQ multiplex PCR assay. The immuneACCESS repertoire file appears here via TCRdb, limited to in-frame rearrangements. These files lack a portion of the clones; in checked studies, under half of the deficit traces to unresolved V genes, and the cause of the others is not known. The sample yields 130,000 or so clones; 88% were counted once. The ten largest account for roughly 2.2% of the sample. Sequencing was carried out using peripheral blood. These receptors originate from a man in his sixties or seventies with active COVID-19.

This chain uses TRBV25-1 with TRBJ1-1; 9 bases fit TRBD1. CDR1 and CDR2 (germline): MGHDK, SYGVNS. V dropped 4 bases and J dropped 6; count of bases not matched to a gene: 9. The CDR3 loop spans 15 amino acids. The DNA of the CDR3 is TGTGCCAGCAGTGCGGACAGGGGACCCCAGGCTGAAGCTTTCTTT. Protein: CASSADRGPQAEAFF.

The DNA for the CDR3 is TGTGCCAGCAGCTTAACCACAGGGGGGGAGCTGTTTTTT. It encodes CASSLTTGGELFF. The chain joins TRBV7-3 to TRBJ2-2, with D maybe TRBD1 (6 bases). The CDR3 runs to 13 residues. Trimming stripped 0 bases from V and 8 bases from J, with 7 bases between. The germline V gene has CDR1 SGHTA and CDR2 FQGTGA.

V usage is TRBV7-2 and J usage is TRBJ2-7; TRBD1 is a possible D gene (6 bases). V gave up 9 bases and J gave up 4 bases, with 19 bases separating them. The CDR3 is made up of 14 amino acids. Per the germline V gene, CDR1 is SGHTA and CDR2 is FQGNSA. CDR3 nucleotide sequence: TGTGCCAGTGGCTTTCCCGGGACAATTTACGAGCAGTACTTC. Its protein is CASGFPGTIYEQYF.

This sequence joins TRBV7-9 and TRBJ1-1, with D maybe TRBD1 (6 bases). Germline CDR1 and CDR2: SEHNR and FQNEAQ (reference sequence). V lost 5 bases to trimming and J lost 5 bases, with 15 bases between them. The CDR3 extends over 14 amino acids. Here the CDR3 reads CASSKGGPGTEAFF. CDR3 sequence (DNA): TGTGCCAGCAGCAAAGGGGGGCCAGGGACTGAAGCTTTCTTT.

V and J are TRBV3-1 (or the pseudogene TRBV3-2) and TRBJ2-1, with TRBD2 matching 7 bases. The CDR3 contains 12 residues. Germline CDR1 reads LGHDT; CDR2 reads YNNKEL (reference sequence). V shed 1 base, J shed 13 bases, and the junction held 4 bases outside the gene matches. The CDR3 DNA sequence: TGTGCCAGCAGCCAAGTGGGAGGGACTCAGTTCTTC. This codes for CASSQVGGTQFF.

The sample holds one count of this clone. The gene calls are TRBV5-4 and TRBJ2-7, with 9 bases matching TRBD1. V dropped 2 bases and J dropped 3; count of bases not matched to a gene: 6. The CDR3 has 15 amino acids. The germline V gene has CDR1 SGHNT and CDR2 YYREEE (reference sequence). The CDR3 region has the DNA TGTGCCAGCAGCTTACCGGGACAGGGCATCTACGAGCAGTACTTC. It specifies CASSLPGQGIYEQYF.

The rearrangement links TRBV19 to TRBJ2-1; 8 bases fit TRBD2. Trimming cost V 5 bases and J 8 bases; bases outside gene matches: 8. Germline V lookup: CDR1 LNHDA, CDR2 SQIVND (reference sequence). The CDR3 contains 14 residues. CDR3 amino acids: CASSPGLVSHEQFF. CDR3 DNA sequence: TGTGCCAGTAGTCCGGGACTAGTGAGTCATGAGCAGTTCTTC. Looking up the rest from reference TRBV19 and TRBJ2-1 gives the full variable domain: DGGITQSPKYLFRKEGQNVTLSCEQNLNHDAMYWYRQDPGQGLRLIYYSQIVNDFQKGDIAEGYSVSREKKESFPLTVTSAQKNPTAFYLCASSPGLVSHEQFFGPGTRLTVL.

The J gene is TRBJ2-5, the V gene TRBV4-1; 8 bases line up with TRBD1. Germline loops: CDR1 MGHRA, CDR2 YSYEKL. There are 14 residues in the CDR3. Trimming cost V 4 bases and J 2 bases; bases outside gene matches: 3. CDR3 amino acids: CASSRTGLQETQYF. The CDR3 region has the DNA TGCGCCAGCAGCCGGACAGGGCTGCAAGAGACCCAGTACTTC.

The chain recombines TRBV7-3 with TRBJ2-1; TRBD2 matches at 12 bases. CDR3 length: 16 residues. Germline V gives CDR1 SGHTA, CDR2 FQGTGA. Trimming cost V 5 bases and J 7 bases; bases outside gene matches: 9. The CDR3 region has the DNA TGTGCCAGCAGCAGGTCGTTAGGGACTAGCGGGAATGAGCAGTTCTTC. The encoded protein is CASSRSLGTSGNEQFF.

The count of this clone is one. This chain uses TRBV7-2 with TRBJ1-3, with TRBD1 matching over 7 bases. The CDR3 length is 14 residues. Germline assignment: CDR1 SGHTA and CDR2 FQGNSA. V lost 3 bases to trimming and J lost 4 bases; unmatched junction nucleotides: 3. The CDR3 nucleotides read TGTGCCAGCAGCTTCCGACAGGGCGGAAACACCATATATTTT. Its translation is CASSFRQGGNTIYF.

V is TRBV10-1 and J is TRBJ1-5, with 7 bases matching TRBD1. The V gene's germline CDR1 is WNHNN and CDR2 SYGVQD (reference sequence). Trimming at V came to 8 bases and at J to 7 bases, leaving 8 bases not matched to a gene. The CDR3 is 13 residues long. The CDR3 is CASPGTVRQPQHF. The CDR3 nucleotides read TGCGCCAGCCCGGGGACAGTTCGGCAGCCCCAGCATTTT.

The chain combines TRBV29-1 with TRBJ1-1, with D uncertain. The V gene lost 4 bases and the J gene lost 1 base, with 10 bases spanning the gap. This CDR3 has 13 amino acids. Germline CDR1 is SQVTM and CDR2 is ANQGSEA. Here the CDR3 reads CSVAAAANTEAFF. CDR3 nucleotides: TGCAGCGTTGCCGCGGCAGCGAACACTGAAGCTTTCTTT.

J is TRBJ2-1 and V is TRBV19; 10 bases are a match to TRBD1. The ends lost 0 bases at V and 6 bases at J; junction bases unmatched: 8. Germline lookup yields CDR1 LNHDA and CDR2 SQIVND (reference sequence). This CDR3 has 17 amino acids. The CDR3 loop reads CASSIDLLGTGVNEQFF. As DNA, the CDR3 is TGTGCCAGTAGTATAGATCTTTTAGGGACAGGGGTCAATGAGCAGTTCTTC.

The genes are TRBV2 and TRBJ2-2; D is perhaps TRBD1 (6 bases). The CDR3 sequence is 14 residues long. Germline V CDR1 and CDR2: SNHLY, FYNNEI. V lost 6 bases, J lost 5 bases, and 13 bases lay in between. CDR3: CASRQSQGTGELFF. CDR3 sequence (DNA): TGTGCCAGCAGGCAATCGCAGGGGACCGGGGAGCTGTTTTTT. Drawing the rest from reference TRBV2 and TRBJ2-2, the complete variable domain is EPEVTQTPSHQVTQMGQEVILRCVPISNHLYFYWYRQILGQKVEFLVSFYNNEISEKSEIFDDQFSVERPDGSNFTLKIRSTKLEDSAMYFCASRQSQGTGELFFGEGSRLTVL.

The V call is TRBV5-1, the J call TRBJ2-1, with 8 bases fitting TRBD2. The germline V gene encodes CDR1 SGHRS and CDR2 YFSETQ. After removal of 0 bases from V and 8 bases from J, the junction contained 7 bases not matched to a gene. The CDR3 runs to 15 residues. The CDR3 nucleotides read TGCGCCAGCAGCTTGGTTAGCGGGGATGACGATGAGCAGTTCTTC. Protein sequence: CASSLVSGDDDEQFF. Looking up the rest from reference TRBV5-1 and TRBJ2-1 gives the full variable domain: KAGVTQTPRYLIKTRGQQVTLSCSPISGHRSVSWYQQTPGQGLQFLFEYFSETQRNKGNFPGRFSGRQFSNSRSEMNVSTLELGDSALYLCASSLVSGDDDEQFFGPGTRLTVL.

J is TRBJ2-1 and V is TRBV4-1; 10 bases are a match to TRBD2. From germline, CDR1 is MGHRA and CDR2 YSYEKL. CDR3 length: 16 amino acids. The trim removed 4 bases at V and 7 bases at J, leaving 10 bases unmatched. CDR3 sequence reads: CASSLTPSSGSNEQFF. The CDR3 bases are TGCGCCAGCAGCCTAACTCCCTCTAGCGGGAGTAATGAGCAGTTCTTC.

This chain connects TRBV28 to TRBJ2-7; 7 bases map to TRBD1. Germline CDR1 is MDHEN and CDR2 is SYDVKM. With 6 bases clipped from V and 3 bases from J, the junction kept 11 bases outside the gene matches. This CDR3 has 15 residues. CDR3 sequence: CASRGTAHSDYEQYF. CDR3 nucleotides: TGTGCCAGCAGAGGGACAGCCCACTCAGACTACGAGCAGTACTTC.

The rearrangement joins TRBV29-1 to TRBJ2-3; D is possibly TRBD2 (6 bases). Trimming shortened V by 7 bases and J by 4 bases, and 21 bases separated the two germline ends. This CDR3 region has 15 residues. Germline lookup yields CDR1 SQVTM and CDR2 ANQGSEA. CDR3 amino acids: CSGGKAPREADTQYF. Here the CDR3 DNA reads TGCAGCGGGGGCAAAGCACCCAGGGAGGCAGATACGCAGTATTTT.

The genes are TRBV11-3 and TRBJ2-7; weak D call: TRBD1 (6 bases). The CDR3 extends over 13 amino acids. Per germline, CDR1 SGHNT and CDR2 YENEEA. V was shortened by 3 bases and J by 6 bases, with 12 bases between the two germline ends. DNA of the CDR3: TGTGCCAGCAGCTTCGGACAGTCAGGCGAGCAGTACTTC. Its translation is CASSFGQSGEQYF.

This chain links TRBV20-1 with TRBJ1-4; D is ambiguous. Trimming shortened V by 7 bases and J by 4 bases, and 7 bases separated the two germline ends. The germline gives CDR1 DFQATT, CDR2 SNEGSKA (reference sequence). The length of the CDR3 is 11 residues. The CDR3, as DNA: TGCAGTGGGGAGAGTAATGAAAAACTGTTTTTT. Translating it yields CSGESNEKLFF.